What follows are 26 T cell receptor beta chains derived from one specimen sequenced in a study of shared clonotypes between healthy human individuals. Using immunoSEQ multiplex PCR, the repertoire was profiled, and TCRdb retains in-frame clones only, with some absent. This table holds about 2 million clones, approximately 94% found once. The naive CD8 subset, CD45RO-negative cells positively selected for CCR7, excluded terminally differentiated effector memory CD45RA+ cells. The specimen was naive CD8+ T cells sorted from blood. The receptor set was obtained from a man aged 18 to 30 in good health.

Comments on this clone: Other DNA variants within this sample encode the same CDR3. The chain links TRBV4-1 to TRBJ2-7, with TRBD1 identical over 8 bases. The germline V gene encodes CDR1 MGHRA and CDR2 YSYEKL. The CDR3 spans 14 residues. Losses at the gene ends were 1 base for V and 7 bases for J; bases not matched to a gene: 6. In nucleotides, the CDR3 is TGCGCCAGCAGCCAAGGTCAGGGGGCGGGTGAGCAGTACTTC. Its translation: CASSQGQGAGEQYF.

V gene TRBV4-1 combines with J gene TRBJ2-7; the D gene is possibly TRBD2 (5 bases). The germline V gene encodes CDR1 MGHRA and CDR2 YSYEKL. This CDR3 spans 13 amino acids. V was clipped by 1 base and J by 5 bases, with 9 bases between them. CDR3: CASSQARVDEQYF. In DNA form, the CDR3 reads TGCGCCAGCAGCCAAGCGAGGGTTGACGAGCAGTACTTC.

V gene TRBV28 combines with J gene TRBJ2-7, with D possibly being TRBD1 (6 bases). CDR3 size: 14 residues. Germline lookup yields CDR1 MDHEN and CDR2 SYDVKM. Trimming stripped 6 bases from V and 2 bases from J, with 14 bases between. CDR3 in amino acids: CASSPTGYTYEQYF. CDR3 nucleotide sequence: TGTGCCAGCAGCCCGACAGGATACACCTACGAGCAGTACTTC.

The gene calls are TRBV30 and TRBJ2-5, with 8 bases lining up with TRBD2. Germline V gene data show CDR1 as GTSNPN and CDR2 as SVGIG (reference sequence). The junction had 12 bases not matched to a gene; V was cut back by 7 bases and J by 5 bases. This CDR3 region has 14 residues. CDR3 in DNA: TGTGCCTTAACGCTTACTAGCGGTGCCGAGACCCAGTACTTC. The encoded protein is CALTLTSGAETQYF.

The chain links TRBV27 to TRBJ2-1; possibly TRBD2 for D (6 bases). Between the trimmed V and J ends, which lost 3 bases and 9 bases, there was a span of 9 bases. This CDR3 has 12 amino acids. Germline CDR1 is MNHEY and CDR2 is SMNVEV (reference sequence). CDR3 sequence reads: CASSFGSSEQFF. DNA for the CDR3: TGTGCCAGCAGTTTCGGGAGCTCTGAGCAGTTCTTC.

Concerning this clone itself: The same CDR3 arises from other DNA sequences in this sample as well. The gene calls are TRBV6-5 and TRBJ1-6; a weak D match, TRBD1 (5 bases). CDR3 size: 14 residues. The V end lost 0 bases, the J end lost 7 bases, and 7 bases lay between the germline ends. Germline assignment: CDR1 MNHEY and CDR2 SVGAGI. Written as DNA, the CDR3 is TGTGCCAGCAGTTACTCAGAGGGGAATTCACCCCTCCACTTT. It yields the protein CASSYSEGNSPLHF.

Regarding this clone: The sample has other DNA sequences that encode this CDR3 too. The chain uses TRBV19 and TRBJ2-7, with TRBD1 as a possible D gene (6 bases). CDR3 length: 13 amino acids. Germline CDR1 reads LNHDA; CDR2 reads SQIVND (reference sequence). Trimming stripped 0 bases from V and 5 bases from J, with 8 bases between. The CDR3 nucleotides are TGTGCCAGTAGTATAGACAGGGGCCACGAGCAGTACTTC. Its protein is CASSIDRGHEQYF.

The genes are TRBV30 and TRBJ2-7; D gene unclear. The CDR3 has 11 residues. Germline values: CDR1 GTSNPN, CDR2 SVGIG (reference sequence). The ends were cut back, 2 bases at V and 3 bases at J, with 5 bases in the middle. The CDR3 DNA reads TGTGCCTGGAGTAATGGCTACGAGCAGTACTTC. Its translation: CAWSNGYEQYF.

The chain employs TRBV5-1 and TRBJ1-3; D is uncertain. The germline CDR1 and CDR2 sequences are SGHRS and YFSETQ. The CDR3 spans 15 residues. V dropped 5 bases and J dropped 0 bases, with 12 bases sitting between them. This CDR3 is CASRPAGSSGNTIYF. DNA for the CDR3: TGCGCCAGCAGGCCAGCGGGGAGCTCTGGAAACACCATATATTTT.

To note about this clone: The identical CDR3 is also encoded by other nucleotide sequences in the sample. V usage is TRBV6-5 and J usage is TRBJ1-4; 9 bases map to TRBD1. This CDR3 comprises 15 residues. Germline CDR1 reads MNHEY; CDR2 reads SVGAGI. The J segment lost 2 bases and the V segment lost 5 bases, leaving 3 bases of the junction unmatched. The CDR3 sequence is CASSATGGTNEKLFF. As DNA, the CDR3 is TGTGCCAGCAGTGCGACAGGGGGTACTAATGAAAAACTGTTTTTT.

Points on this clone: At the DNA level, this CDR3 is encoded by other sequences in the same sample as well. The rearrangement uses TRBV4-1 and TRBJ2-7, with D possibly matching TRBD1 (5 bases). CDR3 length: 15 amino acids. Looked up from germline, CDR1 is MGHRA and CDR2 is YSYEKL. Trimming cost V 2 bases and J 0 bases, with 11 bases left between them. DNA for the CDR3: TGCGCCAGCAGCCAAACCACAGGATCCTCCTACGAGCAGTACTTC. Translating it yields CASSQTTGSSYEQYF.

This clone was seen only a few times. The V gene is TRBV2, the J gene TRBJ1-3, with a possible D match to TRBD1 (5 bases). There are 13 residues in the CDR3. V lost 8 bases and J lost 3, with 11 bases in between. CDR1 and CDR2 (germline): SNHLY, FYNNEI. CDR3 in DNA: TGTGCCAGCCTGGGGGGGATTGGAAACACCATATATTTT. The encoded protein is CASLGGIGNTIYF.

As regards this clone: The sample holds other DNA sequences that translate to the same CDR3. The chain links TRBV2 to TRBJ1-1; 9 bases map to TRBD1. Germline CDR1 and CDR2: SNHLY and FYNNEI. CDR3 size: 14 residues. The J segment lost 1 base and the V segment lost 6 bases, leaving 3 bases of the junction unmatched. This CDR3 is CASSPGQGNTEAFF. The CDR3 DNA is TGTGCCAGCAGCCCGGGACAGGGGAACACTGAAGCTTTCTTT.

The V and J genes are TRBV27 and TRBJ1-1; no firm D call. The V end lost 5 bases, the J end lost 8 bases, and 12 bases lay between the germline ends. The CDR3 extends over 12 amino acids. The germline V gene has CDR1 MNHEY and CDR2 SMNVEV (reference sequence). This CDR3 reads CASSLSQGEAFF. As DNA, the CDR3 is TGTGCCAGCAGTCTGTCACAAGGAGAAGCTTTCTTT.

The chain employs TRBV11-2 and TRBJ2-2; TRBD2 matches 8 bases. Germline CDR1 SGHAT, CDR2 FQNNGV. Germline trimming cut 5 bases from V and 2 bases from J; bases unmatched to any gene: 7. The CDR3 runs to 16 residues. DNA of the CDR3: TGTGCCAGCAGCCTCGGACTAGCCCTCAACACCGGGGAGCTGTTTTTT. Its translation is CASSLGLALNTGELFF.

The CDR3 reads CASSQDNHGSSYNSPLHF. The CDR3 bases are TGCGCCAGCAGCCAAGATAATCACGGGAGCTCCTATAATTCACCCCTCCACTTT. This chain uses TRBV4-3 with TRBJ1-6; D uncertain. The CDR3 totals 18 residues. The V and J ends lost 0 bases and 0 bases respectively, with 12 bases between them. Germline CDR1 and CDR2: LGHNA and YSLEER.

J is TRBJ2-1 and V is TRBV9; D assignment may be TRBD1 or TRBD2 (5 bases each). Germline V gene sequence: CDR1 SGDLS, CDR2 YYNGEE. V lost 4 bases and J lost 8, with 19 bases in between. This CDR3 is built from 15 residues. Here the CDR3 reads CASSSGKGFVDEQFF. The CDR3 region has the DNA TGTGCCAGCAGCTCGGGGAAGGGGTTTGTGGATGAGCAGTTCTTC. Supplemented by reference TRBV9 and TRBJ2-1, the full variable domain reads DSGVTQTPKHLITATGQRVTLRCSPRSGDLSVYWYQQSLDQGLQFLIQYYNGEERAKGNILERFSAQQFPDLHSELNLSSLELGDSALYFCASSSGKGFVDEQFFGPGTRLTVL.

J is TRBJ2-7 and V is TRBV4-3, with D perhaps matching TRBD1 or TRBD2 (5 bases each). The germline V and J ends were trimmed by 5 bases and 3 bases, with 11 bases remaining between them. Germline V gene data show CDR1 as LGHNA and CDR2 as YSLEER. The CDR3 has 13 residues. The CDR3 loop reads CASSETTGYEQYF. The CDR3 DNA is TGCGCCAGCAGCGAGACTACAGGCTACGAGCAGTACTTC.

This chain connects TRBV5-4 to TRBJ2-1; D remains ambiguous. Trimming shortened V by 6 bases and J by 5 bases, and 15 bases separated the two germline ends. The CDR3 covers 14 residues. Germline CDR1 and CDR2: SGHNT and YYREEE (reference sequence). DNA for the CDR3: TGTGCCAGCACCCCATATACGTCGAACAATGAGCAGTTCTTC. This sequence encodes CASTPYTSNNEQFF.

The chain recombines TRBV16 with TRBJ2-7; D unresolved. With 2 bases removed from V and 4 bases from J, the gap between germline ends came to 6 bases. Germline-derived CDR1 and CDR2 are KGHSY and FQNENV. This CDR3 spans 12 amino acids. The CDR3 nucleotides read TGTGCCAGCAGCCAACTCCTTTACGAGCAGTACTTC. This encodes CASSQLLYEQYF.

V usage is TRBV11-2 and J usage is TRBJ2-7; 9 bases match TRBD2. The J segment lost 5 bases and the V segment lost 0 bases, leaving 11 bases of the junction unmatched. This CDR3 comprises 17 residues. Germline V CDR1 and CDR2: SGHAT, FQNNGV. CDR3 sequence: CASSLDWREGLIDEQYF. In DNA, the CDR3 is TGTGCCAGCAGCTTAGATTGGCGGGAGGGCCTAATCGACGAGCAGTACTTC. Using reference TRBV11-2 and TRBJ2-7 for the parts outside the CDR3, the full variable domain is EAGVAQSPRYKIIEKRQSVAFWCNPISGHATLYWYQQILGQGPKLLIQFQNNGVVDDSQLPKDRFSAERLKGVDSTLKIQPAKLEDSAVYLCASSLDWREGLIDEQYFGPGTRLTVT.

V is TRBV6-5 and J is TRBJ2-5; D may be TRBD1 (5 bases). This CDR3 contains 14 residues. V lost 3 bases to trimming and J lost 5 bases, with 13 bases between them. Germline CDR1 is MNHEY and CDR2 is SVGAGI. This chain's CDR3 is CASSYTGQQETQYF. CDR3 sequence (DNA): TGTGCCAGCAGTTATACAGGCCAACAGGAGACCCAGTACTTC.

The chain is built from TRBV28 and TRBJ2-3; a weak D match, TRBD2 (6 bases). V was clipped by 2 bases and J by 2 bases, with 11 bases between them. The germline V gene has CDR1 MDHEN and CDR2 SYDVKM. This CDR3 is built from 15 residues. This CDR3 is CASSLPGVYTDTQYF. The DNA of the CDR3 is TGTGCCAGCAGTTTACCGGGGGTGTACACAGATACGCAGTATTTT.

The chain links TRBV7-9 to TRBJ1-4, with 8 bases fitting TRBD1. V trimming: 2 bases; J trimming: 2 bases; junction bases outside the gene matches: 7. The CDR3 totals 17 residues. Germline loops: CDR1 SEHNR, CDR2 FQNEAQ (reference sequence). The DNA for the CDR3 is TGTGCCAGCAGCTTATTCGGGACAGGCAGGACTAATGAAAAACTGTTTTTT. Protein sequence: CASSLFGTGRTNEKLFF.

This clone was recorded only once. Here the CDR3 DNA reads TGTGCCAGCAGCTTAGGTCGGGCAGGGGACTCCGGGGAGCTGTTTTTT. Translated, it gives CASSLGRAGDSGELFF. V is TRBV7-8 and J is TRBJ2-2; either TRBD1 or TRBD2 may supply D (6 bases each). Per germline, CDR1 SGHVS and CDR2 FQNEAQ. Trimming left V 1 base short and J 6 bases short, with 15 bases between. The CDR3 has 16 amino acids.

The CDR3 coding sequence is TGTGCCAGCAGTTACCTGGACAGGGGATACAATGAGCAGTTCTTC. It translates to CASSYLDRGYNEQFF. The chain recombines TRBV6-6 with TRBJ2-1; TRBD1 matches at 9 bases. V lost 2 bases, J lost 4 bases, and 3 bases stayed unmatched. Germline CDR1 and CDR2: MNHNY and SVGAGI (reference sequence). CDR3 length: 15 residues.